This TCR beta chain was retrieved from a study of PD-L1 blockade in urothelial cancer. Study background: Starting at some point between 2014 and 2015, patients were given atezolizumab (1,200 mg intravenously every 3 weeks). Males with bladder-origin urothelial cancer constituted about 85% of the roughly 29 patients.

To note about this clone: Its antigen is not known.

V lost 5 bases and J lost 1, with 8 bases in between. Germline V CDR1 and CDR2: MDHEN, SYDVKM. CDR3 length equals 13 residues. Quantification of tumor DNA in FFPE samples relied on amplified housekeeping genes. This table comes from immunoSEQ multiplex PCR, and its TCRdb copy is limited to in-frame clones, with some not included. The sample has more than 35,000 clones, around 34% seen once; the top ten hold 8% to 9.5%. Study findings and constraints: Patients with durable benefit had greater blood expansion of tumor-associated TCR clones 3 weeks into treatment.

The sample was tumor tissue, taken before atezolizumab (anti-PD-L1) treatment. This chain links TRBV28 with TRBJ1-1; D ambiguous. The sequence came from a man aged 55 to 70 with urothelial cancer. CDR3 protein: CASSPYKNTEAFF. The CDR3 nucleotides are TGTGCCAGCAGTCCCTACAAGAACACTGAAGCTTTCTTT.